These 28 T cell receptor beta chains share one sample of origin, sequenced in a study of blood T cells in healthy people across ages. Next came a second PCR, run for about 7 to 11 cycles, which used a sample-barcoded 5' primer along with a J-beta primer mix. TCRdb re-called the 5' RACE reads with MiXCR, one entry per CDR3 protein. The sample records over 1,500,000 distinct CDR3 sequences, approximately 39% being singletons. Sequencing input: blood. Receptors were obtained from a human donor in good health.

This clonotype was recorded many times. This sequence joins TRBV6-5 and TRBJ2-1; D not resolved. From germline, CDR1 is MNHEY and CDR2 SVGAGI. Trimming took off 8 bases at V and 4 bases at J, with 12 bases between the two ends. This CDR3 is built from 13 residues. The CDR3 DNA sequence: TGTGCCAGCGGATCAAGCTATTACAATGAGCAGTTCTTC. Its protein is CASGSSYYNEQFF.

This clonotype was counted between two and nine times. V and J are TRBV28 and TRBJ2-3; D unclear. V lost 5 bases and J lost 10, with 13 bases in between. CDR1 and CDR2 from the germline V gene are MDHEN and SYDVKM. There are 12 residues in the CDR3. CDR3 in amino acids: CASSPSSVPQYF. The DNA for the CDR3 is TGTGCCAGCAGTCCCTCTAGTGTACCGCAGTATTTT.

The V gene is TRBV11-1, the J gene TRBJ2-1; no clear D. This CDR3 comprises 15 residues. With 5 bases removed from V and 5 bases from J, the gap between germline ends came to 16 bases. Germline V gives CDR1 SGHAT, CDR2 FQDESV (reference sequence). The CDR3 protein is CASSRGPIYDNEQFF. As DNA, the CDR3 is TGTGCCAGCAGCCGCGGACCGATTTATGACAATGAGCAGTTCTTC. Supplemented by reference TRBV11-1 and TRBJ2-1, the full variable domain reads EAEVAQSPRYKITEKSQAVAFWCDPISGHATLYWYRQILGQGPELLVQFQDESVVDDSQLPKDRFSAERLKGVDSTLKIQPAELGDSAMYLCASSRGPIYDNEQFFGPGTRLTVL.

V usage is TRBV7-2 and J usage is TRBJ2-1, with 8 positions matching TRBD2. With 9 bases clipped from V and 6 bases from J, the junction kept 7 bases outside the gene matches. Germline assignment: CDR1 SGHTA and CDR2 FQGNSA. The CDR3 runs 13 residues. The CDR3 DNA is TGTGCCAGTAACGACGGGGGGGGCAATGAGCAGTTCTTC. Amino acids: CASNDGGGNEQFF.

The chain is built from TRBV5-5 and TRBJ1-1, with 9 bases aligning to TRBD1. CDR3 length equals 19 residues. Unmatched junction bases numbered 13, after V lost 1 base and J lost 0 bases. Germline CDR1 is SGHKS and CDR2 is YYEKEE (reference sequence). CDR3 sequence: CASSLWGQGVGSLNTEAFF. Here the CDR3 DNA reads TGTGCCAGCAGCTTGTGGGGACAGGGAGTGGGCTCCCTGAACACTGAAGCTTTCTTT.

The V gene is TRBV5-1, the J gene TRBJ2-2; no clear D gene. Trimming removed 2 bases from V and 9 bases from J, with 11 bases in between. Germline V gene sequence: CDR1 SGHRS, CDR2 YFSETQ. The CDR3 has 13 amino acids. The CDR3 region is CASSLHGLWELFF. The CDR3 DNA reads TGCGCCAGCAGCTTACACGGGCTGTGGGAGCTGTTTTTT.

Written as DNA, the CDR3 is TGTGCCAGCAGCCAAGGGCGGGCAGGGGGAGGCTACACCTTC. Translating gives CASSQGRAGGGYTF. The gene calls are TRBV3-1 and TRBJ1-2, with 7 bases aligning to TRBD1. V was pared by 1 base and J by 8 bases, with 7 bases of the junction left unmatched. CDR1 is LGHDT and CDR2 is YNNKEL in the germline V gene (reference sequence). CDR3 length: 14 amino acids. Full variable domain (outside the CDR3, taken from reference TRBV3-1 and TRBJ1-2): DTAVSQTPKYLVTQMGNDKSIKCEQNLGHDTMYWYKQDSKKFLKIMFSYNNKELIINETVPNRFSPKSPDKAHLNLHINSLELGDSAVYFCASSQGRAGGGYTFGSGTRLTVV.

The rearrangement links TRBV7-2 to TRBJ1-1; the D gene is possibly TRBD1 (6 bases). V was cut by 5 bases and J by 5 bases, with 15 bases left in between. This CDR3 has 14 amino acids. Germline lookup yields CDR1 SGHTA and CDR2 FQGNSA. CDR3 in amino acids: CASSPGARVTEAFF. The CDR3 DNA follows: TGTGCCAGCAGCCCGGGGGCGCGAGTTACTGAAGCTTTCTTT.

CDR3 region: CSAGVSDYGYTF. As DNA, the CDR3 is TGCAGTGCCGGAGTTTCCGACTATGGCTACACCTTC. V gene TRBV20-1 combines with J gene TRBJ1-2, with no clear D. The germline CDR1 and CDR2 sequences are DFQATT and SNEGSKA (reference sequence). V dropped 6 bases and J dropped 3 bases, with 11 bases sitting between them. The CDR3 totals 12 residues.

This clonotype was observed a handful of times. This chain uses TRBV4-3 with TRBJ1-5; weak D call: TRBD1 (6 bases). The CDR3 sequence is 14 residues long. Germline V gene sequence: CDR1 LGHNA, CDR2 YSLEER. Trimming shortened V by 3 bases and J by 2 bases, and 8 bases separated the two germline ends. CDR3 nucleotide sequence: TGCGCCAGCAGCCACCGGACAGGCAATCAGCCCCAGCATTTT. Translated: CASSHRTGNQPQHF.

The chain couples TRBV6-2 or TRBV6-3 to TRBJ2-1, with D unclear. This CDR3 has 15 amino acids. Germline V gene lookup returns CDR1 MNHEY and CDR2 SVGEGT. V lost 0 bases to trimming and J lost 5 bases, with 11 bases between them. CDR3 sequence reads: CASSYSRRPNNEQFF. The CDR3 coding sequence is TGTGCCAGCAGTTACTCACGGCGTCCTAACAATGAGCAGTTCTTC.

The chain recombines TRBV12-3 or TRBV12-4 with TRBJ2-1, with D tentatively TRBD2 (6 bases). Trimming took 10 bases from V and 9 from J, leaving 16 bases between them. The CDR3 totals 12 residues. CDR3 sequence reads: CATLRAGTEQFF. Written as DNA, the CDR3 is TGTGCCACCCTACGGGCGGGGACTGAGCAGTTCTTC.

This chain's CDR3 is CASRTHTDTQYF. CDR3 coding DNA: TGTGCCAGCCGGACCCACACAGATACGCAGTATTTT. The rearrangement joins TRBV28 to TRBJ2-3; D is ambiguous. Germline V CDR1 and CDR2: MDHEN, SYDVKM. Trimming removed 8 bases at V and 2 bases at J, with 8 bases between. The CDR3 is made up of 12 amino acids. The whole variable domain, filled in from reference TRBV28 and TRBJ2-3, reads DVKVTQSSRYLVKRTGEKVFLECVQDMDHENMFWYRQDPGLGLRLIYFSYDVKMKEKGDIPEGYSVSREKKERFSLILESASTNQTSMYLCASRTHTDTQYFGPGTRLTVL.

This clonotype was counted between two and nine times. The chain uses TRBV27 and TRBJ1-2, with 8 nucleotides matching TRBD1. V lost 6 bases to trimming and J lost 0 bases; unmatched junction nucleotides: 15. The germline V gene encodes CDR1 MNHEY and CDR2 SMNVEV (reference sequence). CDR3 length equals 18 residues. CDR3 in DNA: TGTGCCAGCAGGGAAGGACAGGGAGTACCTTGGGCTAACTATGGCTACACCTTC. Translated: CASREGQGVPWANYGYTF.

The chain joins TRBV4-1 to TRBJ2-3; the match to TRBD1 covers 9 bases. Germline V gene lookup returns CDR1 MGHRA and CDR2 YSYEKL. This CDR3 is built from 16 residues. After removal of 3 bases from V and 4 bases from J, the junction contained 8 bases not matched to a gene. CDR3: CASSQAGQGVSDTQYF. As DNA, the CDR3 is TGCGCCAGCAGCCAGGCGGGACAGGGTGTTTCAGATACGCAGTATTTT.

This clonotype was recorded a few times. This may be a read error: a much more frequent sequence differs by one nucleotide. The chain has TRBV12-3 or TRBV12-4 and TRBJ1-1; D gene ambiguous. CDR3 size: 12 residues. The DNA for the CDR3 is TGTCCCAGCAGTTTTCCAGGCTCGGAAGCTTTCTTT. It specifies CPSSFPGSEAFF.

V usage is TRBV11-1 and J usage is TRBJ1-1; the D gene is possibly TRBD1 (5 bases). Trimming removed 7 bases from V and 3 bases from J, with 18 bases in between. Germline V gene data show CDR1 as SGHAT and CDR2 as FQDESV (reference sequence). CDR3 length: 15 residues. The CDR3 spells CASTGNSNPDTEAFF. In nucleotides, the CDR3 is TGTGCCAGCACAGGGAATTCGAACCCGGACACTGAAGCTTTCTTT.

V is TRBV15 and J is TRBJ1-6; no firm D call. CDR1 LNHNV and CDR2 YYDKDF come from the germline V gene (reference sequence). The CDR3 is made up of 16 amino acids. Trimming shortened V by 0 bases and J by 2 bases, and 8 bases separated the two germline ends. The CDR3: CATSRDGTTYNSPLHF. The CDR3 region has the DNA TGTGCCACCAGCAGAGATGGAACGACCTATAATTCACCCCTCCACTTT.

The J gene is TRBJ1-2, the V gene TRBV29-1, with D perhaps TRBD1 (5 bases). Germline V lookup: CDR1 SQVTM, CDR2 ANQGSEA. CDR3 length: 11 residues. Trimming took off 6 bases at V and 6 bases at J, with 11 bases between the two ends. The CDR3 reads CSVWGGHGYTF. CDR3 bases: TGCAGCGTATGGGGCGGACATGGCTACACCTTC.

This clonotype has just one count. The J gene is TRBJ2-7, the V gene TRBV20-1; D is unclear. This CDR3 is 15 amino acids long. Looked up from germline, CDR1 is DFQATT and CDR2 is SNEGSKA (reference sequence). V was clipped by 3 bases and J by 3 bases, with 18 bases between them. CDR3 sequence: CSARNEQPNFYEQYF. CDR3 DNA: TGCAGTGCTAGGAACGAGCAACCCAACTTCTACGAGCAGTACTTC.

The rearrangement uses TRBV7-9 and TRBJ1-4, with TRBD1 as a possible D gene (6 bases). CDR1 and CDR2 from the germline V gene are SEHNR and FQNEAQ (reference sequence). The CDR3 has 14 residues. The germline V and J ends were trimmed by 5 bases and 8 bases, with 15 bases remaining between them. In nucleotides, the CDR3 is TGTGCCAGCAGCCCGGGACACGGAAGAGAAAAACTGTTTTTT. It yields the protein CASSPGHGREKLFF.

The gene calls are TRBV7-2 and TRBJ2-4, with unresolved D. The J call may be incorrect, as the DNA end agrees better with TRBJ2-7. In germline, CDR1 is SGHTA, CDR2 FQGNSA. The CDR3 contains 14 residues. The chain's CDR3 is CASSLAGMMDEQYF. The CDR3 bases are TGTGCCAGCAGCTTAGCAGGGATGATGGACGAGCAGTACTTC.

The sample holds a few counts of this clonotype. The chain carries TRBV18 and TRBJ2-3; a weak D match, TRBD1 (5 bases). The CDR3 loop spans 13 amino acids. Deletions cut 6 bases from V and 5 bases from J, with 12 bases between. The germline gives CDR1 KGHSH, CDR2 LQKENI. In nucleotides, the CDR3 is TGTGCCAGCTCCCCCGGACACGGAGATACGCAGTATTTT. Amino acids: CASSPGHGDTQYF. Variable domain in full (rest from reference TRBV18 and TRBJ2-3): NAGVMQNPRHLVRRRGQEARLRCSPMKGHSHVYWYRQLPEEGLKFMVYLQKENIIDESGMPKERFSAEFPKEGPSILRIQQVVRGDSAAYFCASSPGHGDTQYFGPGTRLTVL.

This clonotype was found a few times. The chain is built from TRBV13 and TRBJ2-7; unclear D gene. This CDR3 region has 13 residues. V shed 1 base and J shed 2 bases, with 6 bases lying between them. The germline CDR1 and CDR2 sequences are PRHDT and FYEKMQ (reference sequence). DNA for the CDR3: TGTGCCAGCAGCTTAGATTTCCCCTACGAGCAGTACTTC. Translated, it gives CASSLDFPYEQYF.

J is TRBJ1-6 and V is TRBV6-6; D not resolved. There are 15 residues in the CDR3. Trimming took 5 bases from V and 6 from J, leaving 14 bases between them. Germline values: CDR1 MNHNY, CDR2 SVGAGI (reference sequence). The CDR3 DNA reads TGTGCCAGCAGTATTAACCCGGGCCCTAATTCACCCCTCCACTTT. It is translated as CASSINPGPNSPLHF.

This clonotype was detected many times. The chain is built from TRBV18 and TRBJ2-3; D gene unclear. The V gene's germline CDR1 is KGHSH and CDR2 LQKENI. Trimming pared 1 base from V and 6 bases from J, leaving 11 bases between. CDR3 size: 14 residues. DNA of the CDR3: TGTGCCAGCTCACCACGAACGAGCCCGGATACGCAGTATTTT. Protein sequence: CASSPRTSPDTQYF.

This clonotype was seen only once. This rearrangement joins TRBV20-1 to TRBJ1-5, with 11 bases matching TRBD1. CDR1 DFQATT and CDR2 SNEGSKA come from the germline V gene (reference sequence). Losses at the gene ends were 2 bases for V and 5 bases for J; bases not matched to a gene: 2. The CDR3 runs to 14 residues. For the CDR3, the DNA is TGCAGTGCTAGACGGACAGGGGGCGATCAGCCCCAGCATTTT. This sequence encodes CSARRTGGDQPQHF.

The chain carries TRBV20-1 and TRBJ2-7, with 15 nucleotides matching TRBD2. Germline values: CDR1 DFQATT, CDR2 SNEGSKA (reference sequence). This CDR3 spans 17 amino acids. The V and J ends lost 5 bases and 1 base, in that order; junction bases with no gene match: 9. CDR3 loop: CSALGLAGGSNSYEQYF. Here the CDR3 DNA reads TGCAGTGCTCTGGGACTAGCGGGGGGCTCGAATTCCTACGAGCAGTACTTC.